This TCR beta chain was documented in a study of T cell responses to AZD1222 COVID-19 vaccine. Overall study: Pooled in the analysis were second doses at about 4 or about 12 weeks. Study conclusions and caveats: The donor cohort was predominantly white British with a female majority, and clonal diversity may have been underestimated.

A remark on this clone: As yet, its antigen is unknown.

Profiling relied on immunoSEQ multiplex PCR, and the TCRdb table lists in-frame clones only, not all of them. The sample carries over 110,000 clones, about 91% recorded once. Between the trimmed V and J ends, which lost 6 bases and 5 bases, there was a span of 7 bases. CDR3 length equals 11 residues. Sample: peripheral blood, taken on day 0 of AZD1222 vaccination. This rearrangement joins TRBV12-3 or TRBV12-4 to TRBJ2-5; D not resolved. The TCR was taken from an adult in good health. The CDR3 DNA reads TGTGCCAGCAGATCCGAGGAGACCCAGTACTTC. It is translated as CASRSEETQYF.